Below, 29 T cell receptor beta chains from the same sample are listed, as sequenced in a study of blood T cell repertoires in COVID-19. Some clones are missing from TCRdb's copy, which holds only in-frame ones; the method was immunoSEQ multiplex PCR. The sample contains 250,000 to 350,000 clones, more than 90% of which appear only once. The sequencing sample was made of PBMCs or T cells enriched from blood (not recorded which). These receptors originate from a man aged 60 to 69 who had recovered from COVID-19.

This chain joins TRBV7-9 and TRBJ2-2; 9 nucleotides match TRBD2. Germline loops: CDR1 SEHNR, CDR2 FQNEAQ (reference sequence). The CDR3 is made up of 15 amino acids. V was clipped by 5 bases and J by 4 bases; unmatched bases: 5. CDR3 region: CASSSSGSGTGELFF. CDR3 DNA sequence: TGTGCCAGCAGCAGTAGCGGGAGTGGCACCGGGGAGCTGTTTTTT.

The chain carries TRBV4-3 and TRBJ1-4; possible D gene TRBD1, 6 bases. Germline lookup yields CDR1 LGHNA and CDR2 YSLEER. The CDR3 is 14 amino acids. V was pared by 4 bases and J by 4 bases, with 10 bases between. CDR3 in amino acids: CASSRTANNEKLFF. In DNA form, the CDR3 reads TGCGCCAGCAGCCGGACAGCTAATAATGAAAAACTGTTTTTT.

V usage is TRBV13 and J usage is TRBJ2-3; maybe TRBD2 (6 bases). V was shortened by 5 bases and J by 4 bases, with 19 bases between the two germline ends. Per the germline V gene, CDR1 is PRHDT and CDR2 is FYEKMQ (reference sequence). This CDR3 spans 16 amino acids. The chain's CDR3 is CASSPRLASFSDTQYF. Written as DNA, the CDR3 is TGTGCCAGCAGCCCCCGGCTAGCGAGTTTCTCAGATACGCAGTATTTT.

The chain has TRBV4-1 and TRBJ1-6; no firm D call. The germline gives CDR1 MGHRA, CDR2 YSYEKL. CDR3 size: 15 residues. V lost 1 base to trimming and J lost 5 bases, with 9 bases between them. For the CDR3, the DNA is TGCGCCAGCAGCCAAGGGGCAGTTGATAATTCACCCCTCCACTTT. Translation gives CASSQGAVDNSPLHF.

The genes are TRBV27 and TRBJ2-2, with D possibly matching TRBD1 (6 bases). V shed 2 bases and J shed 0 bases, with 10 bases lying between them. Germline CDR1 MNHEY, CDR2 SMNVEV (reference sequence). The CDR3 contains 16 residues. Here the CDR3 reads CASSLTRTANTGELFF. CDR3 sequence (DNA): TGTGCCAGCAGTTTAACTCGGACAGCGAACACCGGGGAGCTGTTTTTT.

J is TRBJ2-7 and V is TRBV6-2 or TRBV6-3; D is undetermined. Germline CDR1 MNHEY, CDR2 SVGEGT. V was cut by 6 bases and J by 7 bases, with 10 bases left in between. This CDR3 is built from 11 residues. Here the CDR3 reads CASSRSREQYF. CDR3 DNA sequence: TGTGCCAGCAGCCGCTCGCGGGAGCAGTACTTC.

The CDR3 DNA reads TGTGCCAGCAGGGGACAGGGGCATGGTCCTGAAGCTTTCTTT. It yields the protein CASRGQGHGPEAFF. V gene TRBV6-5 combines with J gene TRBJ1-1; 10 bases agree with TRBD1. From germline, CDR1 is MNHEY and CDR2 SVGAGI. There are 14 residues in the CDR3. With V trimmed by 6 bases and J by 6 bases, 7 bases remained unmatched.

CDR3 nucleotide sequence: TGTGCCAGCAGTGCAGGGGGAGGCGGTGAAGCTTTCTTT. Residues: CASSAGGGGEAFF. J is TRBJ1-1 and V is TRBV2; 7 bases are shared with TRBD1. CDR3 length: 13 residues. Germline assignment: CDR1 SNHLY and CDR2 FYNNEI. With 4 bases clipped from V and 7 bases from J, the junction kept 6 bases outside the gene matches.

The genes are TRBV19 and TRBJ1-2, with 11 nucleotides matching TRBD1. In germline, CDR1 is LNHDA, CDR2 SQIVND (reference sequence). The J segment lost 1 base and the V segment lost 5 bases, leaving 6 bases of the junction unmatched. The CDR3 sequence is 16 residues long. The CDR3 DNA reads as TGTGCCAGTAGTCAAGGGACAGGGGGGAGTAACTATGGCTACACCTTC. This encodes CASSQGTGGSNYGYTF. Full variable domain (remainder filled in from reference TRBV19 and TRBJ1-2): DGGITQSPKYLFRKEGQNVTLSCEQNLNHDAMYWYRQDPGQGLRLIYYSQIVNDFQKGDIAEGYSVSREKKESFPLTVTSAQKNPTAFYLCASSQGTGGSNYGYTFGSGTRLTVV.

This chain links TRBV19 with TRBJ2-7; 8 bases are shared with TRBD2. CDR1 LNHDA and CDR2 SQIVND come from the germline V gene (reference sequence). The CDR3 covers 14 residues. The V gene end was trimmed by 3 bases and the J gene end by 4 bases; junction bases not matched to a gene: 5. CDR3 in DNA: TGTGCCAGTAGTATCGGTCTAGCGGGTTACGAGCAGTACTTC. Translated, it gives CASSIGLAGYEQYF. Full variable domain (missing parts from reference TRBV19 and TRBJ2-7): DGGITQSPKYLFRKEGQNVTLSCEQNLNHDAMYWYRQDPGQGLRLIYYSQIVNDFQKGDIAEGYSVSREKKESFPLTVTSAQKNPTAFYLCASSIGLAGYEQYFGPGTRLTVT.

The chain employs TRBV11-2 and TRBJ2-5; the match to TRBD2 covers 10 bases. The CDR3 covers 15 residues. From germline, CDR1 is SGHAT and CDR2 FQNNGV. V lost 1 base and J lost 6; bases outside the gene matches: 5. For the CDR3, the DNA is TGTGCCAGCAGCTTAGTAAGCGGGGGGGCCCAGACCCAGTACTTC. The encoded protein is CASSLVSGGAQTQYF.

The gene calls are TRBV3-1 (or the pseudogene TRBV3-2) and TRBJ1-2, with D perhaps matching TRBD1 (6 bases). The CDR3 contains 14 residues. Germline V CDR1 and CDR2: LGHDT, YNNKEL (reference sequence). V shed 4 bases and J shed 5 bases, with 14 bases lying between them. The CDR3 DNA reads TGTGCCAGCAGCCCCCATGAGGGGGAGTATGGCTACACCTTC. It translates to CASSPHEGEYGYTF.

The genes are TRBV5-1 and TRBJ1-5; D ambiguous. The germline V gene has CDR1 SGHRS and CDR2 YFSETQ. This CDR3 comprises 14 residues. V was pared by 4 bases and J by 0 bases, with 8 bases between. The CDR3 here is CASSPDTSNQPQHF. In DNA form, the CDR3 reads TGCGCCAGCAGCCCCGACACTAGCAATCAGCCCCAGCATTTT.

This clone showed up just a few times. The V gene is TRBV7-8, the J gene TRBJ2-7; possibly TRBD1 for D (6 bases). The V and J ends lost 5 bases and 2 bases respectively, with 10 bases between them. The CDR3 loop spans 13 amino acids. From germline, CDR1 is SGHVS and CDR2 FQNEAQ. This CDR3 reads CASSHGQTYEQYF. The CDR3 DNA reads TGTGCCAGCAGCCATGGACAGACCTACGAGCAGTACTTC.

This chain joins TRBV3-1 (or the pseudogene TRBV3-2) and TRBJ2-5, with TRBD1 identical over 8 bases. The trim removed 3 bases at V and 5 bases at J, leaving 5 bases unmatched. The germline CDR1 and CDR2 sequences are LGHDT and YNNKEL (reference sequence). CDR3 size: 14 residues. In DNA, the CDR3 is TGTGCCAGCAGCCAGAGGGACAGGCCGGAGACCCAGTACTTC. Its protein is CASSQRDRPETQYF.

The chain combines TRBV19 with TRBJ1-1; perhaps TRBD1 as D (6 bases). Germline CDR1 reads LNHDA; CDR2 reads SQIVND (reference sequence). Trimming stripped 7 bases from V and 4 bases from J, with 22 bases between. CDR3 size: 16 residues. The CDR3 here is CASTLSPGVGRTEAFF. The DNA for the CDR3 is TGTGCCAGTACTCTCAGCCCAGGGGTAGGTCGCACTGAAGCTTTCTTT.

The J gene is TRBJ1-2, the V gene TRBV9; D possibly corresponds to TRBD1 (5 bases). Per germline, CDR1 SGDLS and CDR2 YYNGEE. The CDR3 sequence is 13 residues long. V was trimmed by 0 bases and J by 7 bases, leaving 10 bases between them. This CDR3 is CASSVGGVVGYTF. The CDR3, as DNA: TGTGCCAGCAGCGTAGGGGGGGTCGTTGGCTACACCTTC.

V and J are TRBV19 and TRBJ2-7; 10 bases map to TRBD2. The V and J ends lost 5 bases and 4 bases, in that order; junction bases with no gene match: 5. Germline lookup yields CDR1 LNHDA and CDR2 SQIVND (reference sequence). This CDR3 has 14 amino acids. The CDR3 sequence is CASSFTSGEYEQYF. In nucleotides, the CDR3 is TGTGCCAGTAGTTTTACTAGCGGGGAATACGAGCAGTACTTC.

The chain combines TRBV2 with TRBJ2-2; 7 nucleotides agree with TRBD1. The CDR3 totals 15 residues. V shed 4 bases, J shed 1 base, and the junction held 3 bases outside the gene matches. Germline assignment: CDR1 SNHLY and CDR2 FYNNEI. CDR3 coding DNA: TGTGCCAGCAGTGGCAGGGGGAAGAACACCGGGGAGCTGTTTTTT. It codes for CASSGRGKNTGELFF.

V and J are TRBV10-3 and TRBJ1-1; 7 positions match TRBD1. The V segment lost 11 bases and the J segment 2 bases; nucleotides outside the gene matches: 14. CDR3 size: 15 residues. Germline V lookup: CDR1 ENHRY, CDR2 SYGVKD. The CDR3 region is CASNTGALKNTEAFF. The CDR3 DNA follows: TGTGCCTCGAATACAGGGGCATTGAAAAACACTGAAGCTTTCTTT.

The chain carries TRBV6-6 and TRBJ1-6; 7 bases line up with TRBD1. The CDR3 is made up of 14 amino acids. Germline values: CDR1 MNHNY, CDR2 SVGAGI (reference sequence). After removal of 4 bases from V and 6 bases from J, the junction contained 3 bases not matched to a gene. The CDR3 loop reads CASSSDRANSPLHF. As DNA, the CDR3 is TGTGCCAGCAGTTCCGACAGGGCTAATTCACCCCTCCACTTT.

The CDR3 here is CASSQRWAGASYEQYF. In DNA, the CDR3 is TGTGCCAGCAGCCAACGGTGGGCGGGGGCATCCTACGAGCAGTACTTC. The genes are TRBV3-1 (or the pseudogene TRBV3-2) and TRBJ2-7; D is possibly TRBD2 (7 bases). V was pared by 2 bases and J by 1 base, with 15 bases between. This CDR3 spans 16 amino acids. Per the germline V gene, CDR1 is LGHDT and CDR2 is YNNKEL (reference sequence).

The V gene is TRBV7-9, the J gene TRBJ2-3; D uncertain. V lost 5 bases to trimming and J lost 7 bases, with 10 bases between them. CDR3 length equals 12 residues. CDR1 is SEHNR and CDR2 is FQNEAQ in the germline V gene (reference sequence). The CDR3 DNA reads TGTGCCAGCAGCCTTCCGGGTAATACGCAGTATTTT. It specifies CASSLPGNTQYF.

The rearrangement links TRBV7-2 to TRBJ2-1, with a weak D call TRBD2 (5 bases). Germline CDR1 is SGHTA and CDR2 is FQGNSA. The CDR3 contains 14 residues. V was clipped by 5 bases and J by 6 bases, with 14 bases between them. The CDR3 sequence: CASSLALATNEQFF. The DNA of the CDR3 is TGTGCCAGCAGCCTGGCCTTAGCGACCAATGAGCAGTTCTTC.

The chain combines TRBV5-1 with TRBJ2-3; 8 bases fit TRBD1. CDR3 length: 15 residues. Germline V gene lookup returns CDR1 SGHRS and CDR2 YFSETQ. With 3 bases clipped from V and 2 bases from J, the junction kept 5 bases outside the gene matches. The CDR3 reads CASSSGQGSTDTQYF. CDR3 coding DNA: TGCGCCAGCAGCTCCGGACAGGGTTCCACAGATACGCAGTATTTT.

The CDR3 reads CASSQDLGQGRVTGELFF. The CDR3 DNA reads as TGCGCCAGCAGCCAAGATCTGGGGCAGGGAAGGGTCACCGGGGAGCTGTTTTTT. The chain combines TRBV4-3 with TRBJ2-2; the D gene is possibly TRBD1 (5 bases). The CDR3 loop spans 18 amino acids. Trimming removed 0 bases from V and 4 bases from J, with 18 bases in between. In germline, CDR1 is LGHNA, CDR2 YSLEER.

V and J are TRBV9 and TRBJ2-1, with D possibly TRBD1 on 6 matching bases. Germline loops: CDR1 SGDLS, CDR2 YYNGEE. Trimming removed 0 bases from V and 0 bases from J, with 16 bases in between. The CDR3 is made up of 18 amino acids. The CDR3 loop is CASSVDRQGRNSYNEQFF. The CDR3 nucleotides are TGTGCCAGCAGCGTAGATCGGCAGGGGCGAAACTCCTACAATGAGCAGTTCTTC.

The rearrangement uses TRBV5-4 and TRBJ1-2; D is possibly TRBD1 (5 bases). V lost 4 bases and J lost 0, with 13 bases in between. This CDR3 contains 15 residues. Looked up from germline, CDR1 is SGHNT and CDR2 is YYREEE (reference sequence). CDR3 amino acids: CASSPYRRSNYGYTF. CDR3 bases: TGTGCCAGCAGCCCGTACAGGCGATCTAACTATGGCTACACCTTC.

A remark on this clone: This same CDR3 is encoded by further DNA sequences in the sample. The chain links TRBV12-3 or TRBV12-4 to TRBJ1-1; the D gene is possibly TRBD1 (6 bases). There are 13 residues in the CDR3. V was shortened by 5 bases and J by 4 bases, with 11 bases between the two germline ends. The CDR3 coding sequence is TGTGCCAGCAGTCCCAGGGGTGGCACTGAAGCTTTCTTT. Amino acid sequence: CASSPRGGTEAFF.